This TCR beta chain comes out of a study of blood T cell repertoires in COVID-19. Whole-study context: The United States, Italy and Spain were the sources of the acute and convalescent COVID-19 samples. PBMCs, B-cell-depleted T cells, or T cells provided the cDNA or gDNA that made up the material.

Original methodology: Reference gene primer amplification gave nucleated cell count estimates. Here immunoSEQ multiplex PCR was the method, and the copy in TCRdb shows in-frame clones only, minus some. That table supplies the V and J calls and clone size; D and trimming were determined from the DNA. This table has some 180,000 clones, 70% to 90% appearing once. Seattle patients were enrolled while actively infected and followed longitudinally. This TCR came from a woman of 80 years or more with COVID-19, enrolled during active disease. Sequencing input: peripheral blood.

CDR3 loop: CASSQSPGSNQPQHF. CDR3 DNA sequence: TGCGCCAGCAGCCAGTCCCCAGGGAGCAATCAGCCCCAGCATTTT. The chain uses TRBV5-1 and TRBJ1-5; a possible D gene is TRBD1 (5 bases). The CDR3 has 15 residues. V was shortened by 4 bases and J by 1 base, with 12 bases between the two germline ends. Germline values: CDR1 SGHRS, CDR2 YFSETQ.